One and the same sample provided the 8 T cell receptor beta chains below, sequenced in a study of Ad26.COV2.S vaccination and SARS-CoV-2 variants. The treatment: roughly 18 received Ad26.COV2.S at low or high dose, single or two shots; several received placebo; per-sample allocation not given. Day 63 after the first injection of vaccine or placebo was the sampling time. TCRdb's copy holds only in-frame clones and misses some; the assay was immunoSEQ multiplex PCR. Of some 460,000 clones in the sample, around 89% were seen once. Sequences were derived from peripheral blood, sampled in a trial of Ad26.COV2.S vaccine versus placebo. Receptors were obtained from a person aged 18 to 65 who received the Ad26.COV2.S COVID-19 vaccine or a placebo.

V and J are TRBV3-1 (or the pseudogene TRBV3-2) and TRBJ1-2; 11 nucleotides line up with TRBD1. From germline, CDR1 is LGHDT and CDR2 YNNKEL (reference sequence). This CDR3 spans 14 amino acids. The J segment lost 6 bases and the V segment lost 6 bases, leaving 6 bases of the junction unmatched. The CDR3 region has the DNA TGTGCCAGCAGGCCGGGACAGGGGGTGAATGGCTACACCTTC. Protein sequence: CASRPGQGVNGYTF.

The genes are TRBV11-2 and TRBJ2-4, with D unclear. Trimming shortened V by 5 bases and J by 9 bases, and 11 bases separated the two germline ends. This CDR3 is built from 12 residues. Germline V CDR1 and CDR2: SGHAT, FQNNGV. This chain's CDR3 is CASSPAWGIQYF. The CDR3 region has the DNA TGTGCCAGCAGCCCCGCCTGGGGCATTCAGTACTTC.

The rearrangement uses TRBV30 and TRBJ1-2; no clear D gene. CDR1 is GTSNPN, CDR2 SVGIG, per germline (reference sequence). This CDR3 has 13 amino acids. Trimming stripped 0 bases from V and 7 bases from J, with 12 bases between. The DNA of the CDR3 is TGTGCCTGGAGTGTATCCCCCAGGAGTGGCTACACCTTC. The encoded protein is CAWSVSPRSGYTF.

The V call is TRBV7-2, the J call TRBJ1-2, with D unresolved. Trimming removed 5 bases from V and 2 bases from J, with 21 bases in between. This CDR3 region has 17 residues. Germline V gene sequence: CDR1 SGHTA, CDR2 FQGNSA. The DNA of the CDR3 is TGTGCCAGCAGCCCCCAGCCCCTAGGGCAGGAAAACTATGGCTACACCTTC. Translated: CASSPQPLGQENYGYTF.

In the case of this clone: This sample includes further DNA sequences coding for the same CDR3. In DNA form, the CDR3 reads TGTGCCAGCAGCCTTAGAGGCTACGAGCAGTACTTC. Translation: CASSLRGYEQYF. The chain recombines TRBV13 with TRBJ2-7; D call uncertain. Germline-derived CDR1 and CDR2 are PRHDT and FYEKMQ (reference sequence). The CDR3 sequence is 12 residues long. Trimming took 5 bases from V and 3 from J, leaving 8 bases between them.

The chain joins TRBV28 to TRBJ1-2; no definite D call. Trimming cost V 3 bases and J 2 bases, with 10 bases left between them. CDR1 and CDR2 from the germline V gene are MDHEN and SYDVKM. CDR3 length: 14 residues. CDR3 amino acids: CASSFLSGNYGYTF. The CDR3 region has the DNA TGTGCCAGCAGTTTCCTCTCAGGAAACTATGGCTACACCTTC.

The CDR3 is CASSLGSSNTGELFF. In nucleotides, the CDR3 is TGTGCCAGCAGCTTAGGCAGTTCGAACACCGGGGAGCTGTTTTTT. The chain couples TRBV11-3 to TRBJ2-2; D unclear. CDR1 SGHNT and CDR2 YENEEA come from the germline V gene. Trimming pared 1 base from V and 0 bases from J, leaving 6 bases between. The CDR3 runs 15 residues.

The chain recombines TRBV7-6 with TRBJ2-1; D may be TRBD2 (5 bases). Germline CDR1 reads SGHVS; CDR2 reads FNYEAQ. CDR3 length equals 16 residues. V was cut by 5 bases and J by 0 bases, with 14 bases left in between. CDR3 sequence: CASSPNPGFSYNEQFF. CDR3 DNA: TGTGCCAGCAGCCCAAATCCGGGATTCTCCTACAATGAGCAGTTCTTC. The full variable domain, its missing parts supplied by reference TRBV7-6 and TRBJ2-1, is GAGVSQSPRYKVTKRGQDVALRCDPISGHVSLYWYRQALGQGPEFLTYFNYEAQQDKSGLPNDRFSAERPEGSISTLTIQRTEQRDSAMYRCASSPNPGFSYNEQFFGPGTRLTVL.